This T cell receptor beta chain was sequenced in a study of blood T cell repertoires in COVID-19. Turning to the study itself: Acute and convalescent COVID-19 specimens originated in the United States, Italy and Spain. PBMCs, B-cell-depleted T cells, or T cells were the source of the cDNA or gDNA that made up the material.

Original methodology: Counts of nucleated cells, estimated from reference gene primer amplification, were obtained. Generated by immunoSEQ multiplex PCR, the TCRdb table keeps only in-frame clones and is missing some. The DNA gave D and trimming, while V, J and clone size come from that table. The sample shows some 120,000 clones, roughly 85% of them seen only once. This clone was found a few times. The clonotype comes from a human donor in a cohort sampled during active COVID-19. The sequenced material came from peripheral blood.

The CDR3 nucleotides read TGTGCCAGCAGTGCGCCGGTATCGACTGAAGCTTTCTTT. Translating gives CASSAPVSTEAFF. This chain connects TRBV25-1 to TRBJ1-1; D unresolved. CDR3 length equals 13 residues. Trimming shortened V by 4 bases and J by 5 bases, and 11 bases separated the two germline ends. The germline V gene has CDR1 MGHDK and CDR2 SYGVNS.